The entry below gives a single TCR beta chain sequence along with its context. The antigen is undetermined. The data belong to a study of T cell responses to AZD1222 COVID-19 vaccine. Points from the study as a whole: A rise in Spike-specific TCR breadth and depth followed two AZD1222 doses. Along spike, vaccine-associated CD4 TCRs were found throughout, with dominance at 160-218 and 743-854.

Germline assignment: CDR1 LGHDT and CDR2 YNNKEL (reference sequence). CDR3 size: 14 residues. V lost 4 bases and J lost 4; bases outside the gene matches: 3. Assay: immunoSEQ multiplex PCR; the TCRdb copy retains only in-frame clones and omits some. The table has about 140,000 clones, 70% to 90% seen once. This receptor was obtained from an adult in good health. The input for sequencing was peripheral blood, taken on day 0 of AZD1222 vaccination. The V gene is TRBV3-1 (or the pseudogene TRBV3-2), the J gene TRBJ2-2, with 7 positions matching TRBD2. CDR3 sequence reads: CASSRLAVTGELFF. Written as DNA, the CDR3 is TGTGCCAGCAGCCGACTAGCCGTCACCGGGGAGCTGTTTTTT.